These 7 T cell receptor beta chains originate from one sample sequenced in a study of blood T cell repertoires in COVID-19. Generated by immunoSEQ multiplex PCR, the TCRdb table keeps only in-frame clones and is missing some. The sample shows some 170,000 clones, roughly 90% of them seen only once. The specimen was PBMCs or T cells enriched from blood (not recorded which). The origin of the receptors is a human donor with acute COVID-19. The donor label of this sample is uncertain.

This rearrangement joins TRBV30 to TRBJ2-7, with TRBD1 matching over 10 bases. The CDR3 contains 15 residues. The V gene end was trimmed by 1 base and the J gene end by 5 bases; junction bases not matched to a gene: 8. CDR1 and CDR2 from the germline V gene are GTSNPN and SVGIG (reference sequence). The CDR3 protein is CAWSASGQGGNEQYF. CDR3 in DNA: TGTGCCTGGAGTGCCTCCGGACAGGGGGGTAACGAGCAGTACTTC.

This sequence joins TRBV19 and TRBJ1-2; D uncertain. Germline assignment: CDR1 LNHDA and CDR2 SQIVND (reference sequence). The CDR3 sequence is 15 residues long. Trimming stripped 1 base from V and 2 bases from J, with 11 bases between. The CDR3 DNA reads as TGTGCCAGTAGTATAGGGGGAGGCAAGAACTATGGCTACACCTTC. It specifies CASSIGGGKNYGYTF.

This chain connects TRBV9 to TRBJ1-1; D unresolved. CDR3 length: 14 residues. Between the trimmed V and J ends, which lost 5 bases and 4 bases, there was a span of 15 bases. From germline, CDR1 is SGDLS and CDR2 YYNGEE. This chain's CDR3 is CASSSTGGGTEAFF. CDR3 DNA sequence: TGTGCCAGCAGTTCTACGGGAGGTGGCACTGAAGCTTTCTTT.

V gene TRBV5-1 combines with J gene TRBJ2-3, with TRBD2 matching over 13 bases. There are 19 residues in the CDR3. Germline V CDR1 and CDR2: SGHRS, YFSETQ. The ends lost 3 bases at V and 0 bases at J; junction bases unmatched: 10. The CDR3, as DNA: TGCGCCAGCAGCTCAGGACTAGCGGGGGCGATCACTAGCACAGATACGCAGTATTTT. Its translation: CASSSGLAGAITSTDTQYF.

A word on this clone: The same CDR3 also results from other DNA sequences found in this sample. V is TRBV19 and J is TRBJ1-5; TRBD1 matches at 10 bases. After removal of 6 bases from V and 2 bases from J, the junction contained 1 base not matched to a gene. Germline-derived CDR1 and CDR2 are LNHDA and SQIVND (reference sequence). The CDR3 extends over 14 amino acids. Written as DNA, the CDR3 is TGTGCCAGTAGCGGGACAGGGGGCAATCAGCCCCAGCATTTT. Protein product: CASSGTGGNQPQHF.

The chain carries TRBV4-3 and TRBJ2-3; 12 bases line up with TRBD2. Per germline, CDR1 LGHNA and CDR2 YSLEER. CDR3 length: 18 residues. Losses at the gene ends were 0 bases for V and 1 base for J; bases not matched to a gene: 5. CDR3 region: CASSQDRLAGVGTDTQYF. The CDR3 region has the DNA TGCGCCAGCAGCCAAGACCGACTAGCGGGGGTCGGCACAGATACGCAGTATTTT.

The rearrangement links TRBV11-3 to TRBJ2-1; TRBD2 aligns across 11 bases. The V segment lost 5 bases and the J segment 2 bases; nucleotides outside the gene matches: 2. Germline V gene sequence: CDR1 SGHNT, CDR2 YENEEA. The CDR3 covers 15 residues. The CDR3 spells CASSLAGGPYNEQFF. The CDR3 region has the DNA TGTGCCAGCAGCCTAGCGGGGGGCCCCTACAATGAGCAGTTCTTC.